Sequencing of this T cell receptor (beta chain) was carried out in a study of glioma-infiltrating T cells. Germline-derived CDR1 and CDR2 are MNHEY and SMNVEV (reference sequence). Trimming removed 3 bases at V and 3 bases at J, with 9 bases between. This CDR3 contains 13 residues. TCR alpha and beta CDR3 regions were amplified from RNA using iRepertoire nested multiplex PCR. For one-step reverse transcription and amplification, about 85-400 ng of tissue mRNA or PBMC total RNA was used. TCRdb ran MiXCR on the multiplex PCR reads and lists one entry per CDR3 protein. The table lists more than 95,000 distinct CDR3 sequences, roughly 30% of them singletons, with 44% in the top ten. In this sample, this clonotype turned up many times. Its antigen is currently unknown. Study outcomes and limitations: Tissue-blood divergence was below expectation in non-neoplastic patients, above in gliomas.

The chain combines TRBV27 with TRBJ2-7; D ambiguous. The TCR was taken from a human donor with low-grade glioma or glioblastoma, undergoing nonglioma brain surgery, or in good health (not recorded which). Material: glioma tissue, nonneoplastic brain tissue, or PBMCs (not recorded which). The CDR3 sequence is CASSFSGFYEQYF. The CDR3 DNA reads TGTGCCAGCAGTTTCAGTGGATTCTACGAGCAGTACTTC.